The rows below give T cell receptor beta chains drawn from one sample of a study of cytomegalovirus exposure and HLA in healthy donors. Sequencing was performed with immunoSEQ multiplex PCR; in TCRdb, only in-frame clones are kept and a portion is missing. The data show about 160,000 clones, roughly 77% seen once. The sequenced sample consisted of PBMCs. The receptor set was obtained from a middle-aged man in good health and CMV-seropositive. CDR3s leave out the opening cysteine and the closing phenylalanine or tryptophan. D genes are given only for firm matches.

D gene	V gene	J gene	CDR3 protein
NA	TRBV4-3	TRBJ2-7	ASSSEQGGSYEQY
NA	TRBV4-3	TRBJ1-4	ASSPSQGNEKLF
NA	TRBV27	TRBJ2-6	ASSPPAGANVLT
NA	TRBV29-1	TRBJ1-1	SVDLGAGALGRTEAF
NA	TRBV19	TRBJ2-2	ASSRQVGSGELF
TRBD2	TRBV10-3	TRBJ2-7	AIRGEGPLKWDEQY
NA	TRBV7-9	TRBJ1-5	ASSPSGMSSNQPQH
TRBD1	TRBV4-1	TRBJ1-2	ASSQGRQGLLYGYT
NA	TRBV4-1	TRBJ1-5	ASSQDGNPNQPQH
TRBD1	TRBV5-1	TRBJ2-5	ASSLGTGGETQY
TRBD2	TRBV4-3	TRBJ2-3	ASSQTSGGGTDTQY